One sample yielded the 22 T cell receptor beta chains listed below, sequenced in a study of control samples from healthy donors and cancer patients (dated by TCRdb to between 2020 and 2021). To prepare the library, the immunoSEQ multiplex PCR assay was applied. TCRdb re-hosts the immuneACCESS table, in-frame sequences only. Its copies lack some clones; in the studies checked, an unresolved V gene accounts for under half of them, and the cause for the rest is not known. For this sample there are roughly 130,000 clones; approximately 90% appear just once. The ten largest clones add up to around 8.1% of the sample. Source material: blood. All receptors come from a man between 18 and 29 years old in good health.

This chain links TRBV19 with TRBJ1-6, with 9 bases aligning to TRBD1. The CDR3 is made up of 16 amino acids. The V gene end was trimmed by 2 bases and the J gene end by 7 bases; junction bases not matched to a gene: 6. Germline V gene data show CDR1 as LNHDA and CDR2 as SQIVND (reference sequence). CDR3 coding DNA: TGTGCCAGTAGTATAACCCTGGGACAGGGCAATTCACCCCTCCACTTT. This translates into CASSITLGQGNSPLHF.

This clone has more than one count but fewer than ten. The V and J genes are TRBV12-5 and TRBJ1-4; 9 bases match TRBD1. The CDR3 extends over 18 amino acids. The germline gives CDR1 LGHNT, CDR2 FRNRAP. After removal of 1 base from V and 5 bases from J, the junction contained 11 bases not matched to a gene. In nucleotides, the CDR3 is TGTGCTAGTGGTTTGGCACACCAACCGGGACAGGGAAATGAAAAACTGTTTTTT. Amino acids: CASGLAHQPGQGNEKLFF.

The J gene is TRBJ2-3, the V gene TRBV5-1; 11 positions match TRBD1. CDR3 size: 16 residues. Germline V gene lookup returns CDR1 SGHRS and CDR2 YFSETQ. Germline trimming cut 2 bases from V and 4 bases from J; bases unmatched to any gene: 6. CDR3 residues: CASSFGDRGSADTQYF. CDR3 DNA sequence: TGCGCCAGCAGCTTCGGGGACAGGGGGAGTGCAGATACGCAGTATTTT.

The rearrangement links TRBV11-3 to TRBJ2-3; D call uncertain. The CDR3 is made up of 13 amino acids. In germline, CDR1 is SGHNT, CDR2 YENEEA. V was pared by 4 bases and J by 5 bases, with 10 bases between. Written as DNA, the CDR3 is TGTGCCAGCAGCTCGATTGAGCTAGATACGCAGTATTTT. Amino acids: CASSSIELDTQYF.

This rearrangement joins TRBV6-5 to TRBJ1-1; D might be TRBD1 (6 bases). The CDR3 loop spans 14 amino acids. V dropped 2 bases and J dropped 4 bases, with 11 bases sitting between them. From germline, CDR1 is MNHEY and CDR2 SVGAGI. The CDR3 coding sequence is TGTGCCAGCAGTTACACGGGGGGCGGCACTGAAGCTTTCTTT. It specifies CASSYTGGGTEAFF.

This clone has a handful of counts. The V call is TRBV4-2, the J call TRBJ2-6, with D possibly matching TRBD2 (5 bases). The germline gives CDR1 LGHNA, CDR2 YNFKEQ. The CDR3 runs to 21 residues. V was cut by 2 bases and J by 3 bases, with 26 bases left in between. CDR3 coding DNA: TGTGCCAGCAGCCAAATAAAAGGACTGGGCTGGACGGAGGATGGGGCCAACGTCCTGACTTTC. This sequence encodes CASSQIKGLGWTEDGANVLTF.

The rearrangement uses TRBV7-8 and TRBJ1-5; D is unresolved. The ends were cut back, 3 bases at V and 1 base at J, with 10 bases in the middle. The germline V gene encodes CDR1 SGHVS and CDR2 FQNEAQ. The CDR3 consists of 15 residues. The CDR3: CASSLGGLSNQPQHF. The CDR3 DNA sequence: TGTGCCAGCAGCTTGGGAGGGTTGAGCAATCAGCCCCAGCATTTT.

The chain couples TRBV7-6 to TRBJ1-2, with D perhaps TRBD1 (5 bases). The CDR3 runs to 13 residues. Trimming removed 1 base at V and 8 bases at J, with 11 bases between. Germline V gene lookup returns CDR1 SGHVS and CDR2 FNYEAQ. In DNA, the CDR3 is TGTGCCAGCAGCTTAGGAGGGGTCGCAGGCTACACCTTC. This sequence encodes CASSLGGVAGYTF.

A few counts support this clone. The V gene is TRBV3-1 (or the pseudogene TRBV3-2), the J gene TRBJ1-1; 7 bases agree with TRBD1. The CDR3 consists of 13 residues. V shed 6 bases, J shed 4 bases, and the junction held 5 bases outside the gene matches. The germline V gene encodes CDR1 LGHDT and CDR2 YNNKEL (reference sequence). The DNA of the CDR3 is TGTGCCAGCAGTCCCGGGACAGCCACTGAAGCTTTCTTT. This sequence encodes CASSPGTATEAFF.

This chain joins TRBV15 and TRBJ2-7; no clear D gene. This CDR3 has 14 amino acids. Trimming pared 1 base from V and 3 bases from J, leaving 10 bases between. Germline CDR1 reads LNHNV; CDR2 reads YYDKDF (reference sequence). DNA for the CDR3: TGTGCCACCAGCAGAGCGACTTCGAGCTACGAGCAGTACTTC. Its translation: CATSRATSSYEQYF.

This clone was counted between two and nine times. This chain uses TRBV19 with TRBJ2-6; D gene unclear. The CDR3 consists of 14 residues. CDR1 and CDR2 (germline): LNHDA, SQIVND (reference sequence). Trimming left V 3 bases short and J 4 bases short, with 7 bases between. The CDR3 loop is CASSMGYGANVLTF. As DNA, the CDR3 is TGTGCCAGTAGTATGGGTTACGGGGCCAACGTCCTGACTTTC.

The chain uses TRBV4-2 and TRBJ1-2, with D possibly TRBD1 on 5 matching bases. Trimming took off 0 bases at V and 6 bases at J, with 11 bases between the two ends. The CDR3 spans 14 residues. The germline CDR1 and CDR2 sequences are LGHNA and YNFKEQ. The CDR3 loop is CASSQDTGTDGYTF. Written as DNA, the CDR3 is TGTGCCAGCAGCCAAGATACCGGGACGGATGGCTACACCTTC.

This clone occurred once. The chain uses TRBV6-6 and TRBJ2-2; 7 bases match TRBD2. J gave up 4 bases and V 4 bases, and 3 bases lay outside the gene matches. CDR1 MNHNY and CDR2 SVGAGI come from the germline V gene (reference sequence). The CDR3 extends over 14 amino acids. The CDR3 coding sequence is TGTGCCAGCAGTTTAAGCGGGGTCACCGGGGAGCTGTTTTTT. This codes for CASSLSGVTGELFF.

The chain uses TRBV10-3 and TRBJ1-2; 7 bases fit TRBD1. The germline V gene encodes CDR1 ENHRY and CDR2 SYGVKD. V shed 6 bases and J 8 bases; nucleotides not matched to a gene: 9. The CDR3 spans 13 residues. The CDR3 DNA follows: TGTGCCATCAGAAAACCTACAGGGGACGGCTACACCTTC. This sequence encodes CAIRKPTGDGYTF.

The chain joins TRBV10-3 to TRBJ1-2; D ambiguous. The V gene lost 0 bases and the J gene lost 2 bases, with 7 bases spanning the gap. CDR1 is ENHRY and CDR2 is SYGVKD in the germline V gene. This CDR3 region has 14 residues. The CDR3 protein is CAISESGGNYGYTF. CDR3 coding DNA: TGTGCCATCAGTGAGTCAGGAGGAAACTATGGCTACACCTTC.

This chain joins TRBV10-1 and TRBJ2-3; no definite D call. CDR1 WNHNN and CDR2 SYGVQD come from the germline V gene (reference sequence). V was trimmed by 4 bases and J by 2 bases, leaving 7 bases between them. The CDR3 is 13 amino acids. CDR3 amino acids: CASSGVATDTQYF. The DNA for the CDR3 is TGCGCCAGCAGTGGGGTAGCCACAGATACGCAGTATTTT.

The chain combines TRBV7-9 with TRBJ2-1, with no clear D. The V end was cut by 2 bases, the J end by 4 bases, with 6 bases between. The germline V gene encodes CDR1 SEHNR and CDR2 FQNEAQ (reference sequence). This CDR3 region has 13 residues. CDR3 in amino acids: CASSLFEYNEQFF. The CDR3 coding sequence is TGTGCCAGCAGCTTATTCGAGTACAATGAGCAGTTCTTC.

The chain employs TRBV15 and TRBJ2-5; D is ambiguous. Germline loops: CDR1 LNHNV, CDR2 YYDKDF (reference sequence). V lost 0 bases, J lost 4 bases, and 3 bases lay in between. CDR3 length: 12 amino acids. The CDR3 nucleotides are TGTGCCACCAGCAGAGATACAGAGACCCAGTACTTC. This encodes CATSRDTETQYF.

The chain carries TRBV5-1 and TRBJ2-5; D possibly corresponds to TRBD2 (5 bases). This CDR3 region has 12 residues. Trimming removed 0 bases from V and 10 bases from J, with 10 bases in between. Per germline, CDR1 SGHRS and CDR2 YFSETQ. The CDR3 bases are TGCGCCAGCAGCTTGGCGGGGAAAGGCCAGTACTTC. Its translation is CASSLAGKGQYF.

V gene TRBV6-5 combines with J gene TRBJ1-1, with a possible D match to TRBD1 (5 bases). Germline loops: CDR1 MNHEY, CDR2 SVGAGI. V dropped 1 base and J dropped 3 bases, with 12 bases sitting between them. The CDR3 runs to 15 residues. CDR3 coding DNA: TGTGCCAGCAGTTACTACGCAGGGATGGACACTGAAGCTTTCTTT. Translation gives CASSYYAGMDTEAFF.

This chain connects TRBV9 to TRBJ1-2, with D perhaps TRBD1 (5 bases). V was cut by 0 bases and J by 4 bases, with 7 bases left in between. The CDR3 consists of 13 residues. Per the germline V gene, CDR1 is SGDLS and CDR2 is YYNGEE. The CDR3 DNA is TGTGCCAGCAGCGTAGGACAGCCCTATGGCTACACCTTC. This codes for CASSVGQPYGYTF.

This clone was found a few times. This sequence joins TRBV7-8 and TRBJ2-7; D gene unclear. Trimming shortened V by 4 bases and J by 2 bases, and 12 bases separated the two germline ends. The germline gives CDR1 SGHVS, CDR2 FQNEAQ. There are 14 residues in the CDR3. The CDR3 reads CASSYSVAPYEQYF. The CDR3 DNA reads as TGTGCCAGCAGCTATTCGGTCGCCCCCTACGAGCAGTACTTC.